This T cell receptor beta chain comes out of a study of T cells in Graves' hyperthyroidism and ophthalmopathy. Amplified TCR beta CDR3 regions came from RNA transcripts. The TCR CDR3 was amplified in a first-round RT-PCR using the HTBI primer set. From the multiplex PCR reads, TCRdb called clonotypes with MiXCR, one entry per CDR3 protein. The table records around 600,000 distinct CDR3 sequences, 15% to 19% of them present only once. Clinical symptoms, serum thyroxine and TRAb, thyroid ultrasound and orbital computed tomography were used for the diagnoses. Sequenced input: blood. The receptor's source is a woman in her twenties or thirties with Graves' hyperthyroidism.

DNA for the CDR3: TGCGCCAGCAGCACCCGGGCCTCCCGGGGCACAGATACGCAGTATTTT. Amino acids: CASSTRASRGTDTQYF. The chain uses TRBV4-3 and TRBJ2-3; D gene unclear. V gave up 5 bases and J gave up 1 base, with 16 bases separating them. The CDR3 is made up of 16 amino acids. Germline CDR1 and CDR2: LGHNA and YSLEER.